The clone carrying this T cell receptor (beta chain) was counted between two and nine times. Its antigen is unidentified. The authors ran a second PCR of about 6 to 12 cycles using a sample-barcoded 5' primer and a J-beta primer mix. All samples yielded 3 million or more CDR3-containing paired-end reads. TCRdb re-called the 5' RACE reads through MiXCR, storing one row per CDR3 protein. The sample includes 700,000 or so distinct CDR3 sequences, 40% to 50% seen only once; the top ten take approximately 31%. The sample is drawn from a study of blood T cells in healthy people across ages. This CDR3 region has 13 residues. J lost 4 bases, V lost 3 bases, and 4 bases had no gene match. CDR1 and CDR2 from the germline V gene are GTSNPN and SVGIG (reference sequence). Donor samples were obtained from healthy Caucasian individuals from Russia, aged 6 to 90. Each sample yielded at least 7 million isolated PBMCs.

Regarding the study as a whole: Donor CMV status, an unknown factor, possibly confounded changes in expanded clonotypes.

This TCR was recovered from an older man in good health. The chain has TRBV30 and TRBJ2-7; TRBD2 aligns across 9 bases. Sequencing was done on a sample of blood. CDR3 sequence (DNA): TGTGCCTGGAGACTAGCGGGTGGATACGAGCAGTACTTC. This encodes CAWRLAGGYEQYF.